This T cell receptor (beta chain) was retrieved from a study of blood T cell repertoires in COVID-19. The wider study: Sample material is recorded as cDNA or gDNA derived from T cells, B-cell-depleted T cells, or PBMCs.

Per the germline V gene, CDR1 is LGHNT and CDR2 is FRNRAP. The CDR3 runs to 15 residues. V was shortened by 5 bases and J by 5 bases, with 17 bases between the two germline ends. Sequencing used immunoSEQ multiplex PCR; TCRdb keeps in-frame clones, though not all of them. This table has some 150,000 clones, more than 80% appearing once. The genes are TRBV12-5 and TRBJ2-3, with D tentatively TRBD2 (6 bases). Specimen: peripheral blood. The TCR was taken from a human donor in a cohort sampled during active COVID-19. The DNA for the CDR3 is TGTGCTAGTGGTCCCGGGGGACGGGAAGGAGATACGCAGTATTTT. It encodes CASGPGGREGDTQYF. Full variable domain (missing parts from reference TRBV12-5 and TRBJ2-3): DARVTQTPRHKVTEMGQEVTMRCQPILGHNTVFWYRQTMMQGLELLAYFRNRAPLDDSGMPKDRFSAEMPDATLATLKIQPSEPRDSAVYFCASGPGGREGDTQYFGPGTRLTVL.